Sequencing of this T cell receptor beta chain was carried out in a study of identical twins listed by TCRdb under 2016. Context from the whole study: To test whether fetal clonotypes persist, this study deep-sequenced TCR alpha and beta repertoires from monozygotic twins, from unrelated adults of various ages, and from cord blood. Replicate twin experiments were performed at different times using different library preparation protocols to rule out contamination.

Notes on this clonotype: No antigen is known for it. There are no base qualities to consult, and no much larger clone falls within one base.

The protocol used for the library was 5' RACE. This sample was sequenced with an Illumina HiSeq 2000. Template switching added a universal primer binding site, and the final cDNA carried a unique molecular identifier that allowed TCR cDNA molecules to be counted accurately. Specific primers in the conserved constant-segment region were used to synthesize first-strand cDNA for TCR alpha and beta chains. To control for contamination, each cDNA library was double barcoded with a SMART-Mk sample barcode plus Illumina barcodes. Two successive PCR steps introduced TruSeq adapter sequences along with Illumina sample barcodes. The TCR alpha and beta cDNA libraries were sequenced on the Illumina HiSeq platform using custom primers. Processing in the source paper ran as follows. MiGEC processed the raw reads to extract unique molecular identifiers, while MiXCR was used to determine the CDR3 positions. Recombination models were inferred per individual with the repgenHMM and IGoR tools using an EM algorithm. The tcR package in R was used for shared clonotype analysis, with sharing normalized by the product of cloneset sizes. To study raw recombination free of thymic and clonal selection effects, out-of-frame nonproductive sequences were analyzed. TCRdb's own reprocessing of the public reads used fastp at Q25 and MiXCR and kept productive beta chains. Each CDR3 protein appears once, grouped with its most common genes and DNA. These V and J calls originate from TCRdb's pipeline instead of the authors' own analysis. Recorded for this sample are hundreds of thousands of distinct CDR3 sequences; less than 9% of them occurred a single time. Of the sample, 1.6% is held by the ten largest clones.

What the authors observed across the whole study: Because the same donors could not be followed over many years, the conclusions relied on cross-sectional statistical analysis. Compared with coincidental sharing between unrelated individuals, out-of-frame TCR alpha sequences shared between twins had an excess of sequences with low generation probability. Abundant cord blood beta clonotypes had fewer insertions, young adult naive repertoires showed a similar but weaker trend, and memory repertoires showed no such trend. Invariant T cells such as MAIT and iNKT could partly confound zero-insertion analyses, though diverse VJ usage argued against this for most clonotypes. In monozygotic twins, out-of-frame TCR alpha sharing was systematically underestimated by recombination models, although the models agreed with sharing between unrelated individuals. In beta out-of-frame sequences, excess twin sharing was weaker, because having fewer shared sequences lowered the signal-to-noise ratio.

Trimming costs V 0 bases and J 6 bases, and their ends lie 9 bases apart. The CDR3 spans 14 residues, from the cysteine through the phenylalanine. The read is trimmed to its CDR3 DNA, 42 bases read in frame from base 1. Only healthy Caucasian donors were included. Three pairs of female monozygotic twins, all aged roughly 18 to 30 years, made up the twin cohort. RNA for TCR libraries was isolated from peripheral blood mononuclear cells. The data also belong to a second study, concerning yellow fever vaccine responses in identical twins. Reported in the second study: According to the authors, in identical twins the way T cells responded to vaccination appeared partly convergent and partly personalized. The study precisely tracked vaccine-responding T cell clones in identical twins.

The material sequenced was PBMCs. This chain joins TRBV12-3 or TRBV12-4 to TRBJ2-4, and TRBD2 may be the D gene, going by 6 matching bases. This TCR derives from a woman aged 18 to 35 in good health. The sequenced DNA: TGTGCCAGCAGTTTAGCGAGGGGACTAAACATTCAGTACTTC. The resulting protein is CASSLARGLNIQYF.